The 21 T cell receptor beta chains presented below share a single source sample, sequenced in a study of beta chain features in type 1 diabetes. All of the isolated RNA was reverse transcribed, so expressed TCRB transcripts were sequenced. Profiling relied on immunoSEQ multiplex PCR, and the TCRdb table lists in-frame clones only, not all of them. The repertoire holds 450,000 or so clones, with roughly 11% as singletons. The sequenced sample consisted of naive CD4+ T cells from blood. These receptors were collected from a woman aged 18-29 years in good health.

The genes are TRBV7-9 and TRBJ2-4; perhaps TRBD1 as D (5 bases). This CDR3 is built from 16 residues. Looked up from germline, CDR1 is SEHNR and CDR2 is FQNEAQ (reference sequence). V lost 5 bases to trimming and J lost 1 base, with 15 bases between them. The CDR3 DNA is TGTGCCAGCAGCCACGACAGTCGCATGGCCAAAAACATTCAGTACTTC. Translation gives CASSHDSRMAKNIQYF. The complete variable domain, with remaining parts taken from reference TRBV7-9 and TRBJ2-4, reads DTGVSQNPRHKITKRGQNVTFRCDPISEHNRLYWYRQTLGQGPEFLTYFQNEAQLEKSRLLSDRFSAERPKGSFSTLEIQRTEQGDSAMYLCASSHDSRMAKNIQYFGAGTRLSVL.

The gene calls are TRBV7-9 and TRBJ2-2; no reliable D call. Trimming left V 5 bases short and J 7 bases short, with 8 bases between. This CDR3 has 12 amino acids. The germline gives CDR1 SEHNR, CDR2 FQNEAQ (reference sequence). The CDR3 DNA reads as TGTGCCAGCAGCCCTCTAGGCGGGGAGCTGTTTTTT. Protein: CASSPLGGELFF. Drawing the rest from reference TRBV7-9 and TRBJ2-2, the complete variable domain is DTGVSQNPRHKITKRGQNVTFRCDPISEHNRLYWYRQTLGQGPEFLTYFQNEAQLEKSRLLSDRFSAERPKGSFSTLEIQRTEQGDSAMYLCASSPLGGELFFGEGSRLTVL.

The chain links TRBV7-2 to TRBJ2-7, with a tentative D call TRBD2 (6 bases). Trimming took 5 bases from V and 6 from J, leaving 17 bases between them. Germline assignment: CDR1 SGHTA and CDR2 FQGNSA. The CDR3 spans 14 residues. CDR3 sequence: CASSLTGLAPEQYF. The CDR3 DNA follows: TGTGCCAGCAGCCTAACGGGGCTAGCGCCCGAGCAGTACTTC.

With respect to this clone: Within the sample, other DNA sequences also encode this same CDR3. The J gene is TRBJ2-5, the V gene TRBV7-9; D gene uncertain. The germline gives CDR1 SEHNR, CDR2 FQNEAQ (reference sequence). Between the trimmed V and J ends, which lost 5 bases and 1 base, there was a span of 2 bases. The CDR3 consists of 11 residues. CDR3 bases: TGTGCCAGCAGCATCCAAGAGACCCAGTACTTC. Amino acid sequence: CASSIQETQYF.

The sample holds many counts of this clone. The genes are TRBV29-1 and TRBJ2-4, with 7 bases lining up with TRBD1. CDR3 length equals 15 residues. The germline CDR1 and CDR2 sequences are SQVTM and ANQGSEA. The junction had 10 bases not matched to a gene; V was cut back by 6 bases and J by 2 bases. The CDR3 is CSVLTGLLPKNIQYF. Written as DNA, the CDR3 is TGCAGCGTCTTGACAGGGCTCCTACCCAAAAACATTCAGTACTTC.

The rearrangement links TRBV7-9 to TRBJ2-3, with 10 nucleotides matching TRBD1. The CDR3 spans 17 residues. The V and J ends lost 5 bases and 1 base, in that order; junction bases with no gene match: 9. CDR1 and CDR2 (germline): SEHNR, FQNEAQ (reference sequence). The CDR3 bases are TGTGCCAGCAGCCCCCCCAGGGGGACAGGGGGCACAGATACGCAGTATTTT. It is translated as CASSPPRGTGGTDTQYF.

This clone was recorded a few times. The chain is built from TRBV25-1 and TRBJ2-3; D is unresolved. Germline V CDR1 and CDR2: MGHDK, SYGVNS. V was pared by 3 bases and J by 0 bases, with 10 bases between. The CDR3 runs 15 residues. This chain's CDR3 is CASSDGFYSTDTQYF. The CDR3 region has the DNA TGTGCCAGCAGTGACGGGTTTTATAGCACAGATACGCAGTATTTT.

In its sample, this clone was seen a few times. The genes are TRBV20-1 and TRBJ2-1, with D unclear. The germline CDR1 and CDR2 sequences are DFQATT and SNEGSKA (reference sequence). The V end was cut by 5 bases, the J end by 7 bases, with 9 bases between. The CDR3 length is 11 residues. The CDR3 region is CSAVGLNEQFF. CDR3 in DNA: TGCAGTGCTGTCGGGCTAAATGAGCAGTTCTTC.

This chain connects TRBV6-5 to TRBJ2-1; D gene unclear. Germline assignment: CDR1 MNHEY and CDR2 SVGAGI. The ends were cut back, 5 bases at V and 9 bases at J, with 8 bases in the middle. The CDR3 runs 11 residues. CDR3 protein: CASSDYVEQFF. The CDR3 nucleotides are TGTGCCAGCAGTGATTATGTTGAGCAGTTCTTC.

There are a few counts of this clone. The genes are TRBV30 and TRBJ1-3; D gene unclear. Trimming removed 7 bases from V and 0 bases from J, with 4 bases in between. Per germline, CDR1 GTSNPN and CDR2 SVGIG (reference sequence). This CDR3 has 11 amino acids. CDR3 bases: TGTGCCTTCCGCTCTGGAAACACCATATATTTT. Amino acids: CAFRSGNTIYF.

The chain has TRBV9 and TRBJ1-2; a weak D match, TRBD1 (6 bases). V was clipped by 3 bases and J by 3 bases, with 15 bases between them. The CDR3 covers 15 residues. Per germline, CDR1 SGDLS and CDR2 YYNGEE. The CDR3: CASSAAQGFYYGYTF. CDR3 nucleotides: TGTGCCAGCAGCGCCGCGCAGGGGTTTTACTATGGCTACACCTTC. The variable domain in full, with the rest retrieved from reference TRBV9 and TRBJ1-2, is DSGVTQTPKHLITATGQRVTLRCSPRSGDLSVYWYQQSLDQGLQFLIQYYNGEERAKGNILERFSAQQFPDLHSELNLSSLELGDSALYFCASSAAQGFYYGYTFGSGTRLTVV.

This clone was counted a few times. This chain joins TRBV6-5 and TRBJ2-4; the D call may be TRBD1 or TRBD2 (5 bases each). Per the germline V gene, CDR1 is MNHEY and CDR2 is SVGAGI. This CDR3 contains 15 residues. With 6 bases removed from V and 1 base from J, the gap between germline ends came to 13 bases. The CDR3 protein is CASRGVSVAKNIQYF. The CDR3 DNA follows: TGTGCCAGCAGGGGGGTTAGTGTGGCCAAAAACATTCAGTACTTC.

CDR3 loop: CASSPQRLELFF. CDR3 in DNA: TGTGCCAGCAGCCCCCAGCGGCTGGAACTGTTTTTT. The chain carries TRBV4-2 and TRBJ1-4; D is unresolved. The germline CDR1 and CDR2 sequences are LGHNA and YNFKEQ. The CDR3 is 12 amino acids. Trimming pared 4 bases from V and 12 bases from J, leaving 12 bases between.

V usage is TRBV14 and J usage is TRBJ2-3; D gene ambiguous. This CDR3 comprises 13 residues. Trimming removed 3 bases at V and 2 bases at J, with 6 bases between. CDR1 and CDR2 (germline): SGHDN, FVKESK. The CDR3 spells CASSQVLTDTQYF. CDR3 bases: TGTGCCAGCAGCCAGGTCCTCACAGATACGCAGTATTTT.

This chain links TRBV4-3 with TRBJ2-5; TRBD2 matches at 8 bases. This CDR3 has 13 amino acids. Germline V gives CDR1 LGHNA, CDR2 YSLEER. Trimming at V came to 4 bases and at J to 6 bases, leaving 4 bases not matched to a gene. The CDR3 here is CASSPSGGKTQYF. The CDR3 DNA reads as TGCGCCAGCAGCCCCTCGGGGGGGAAGACCCAGTACTTC.

In DNA form, the CDR3 reads TGCACCAGCATCACCCCGGGACATCGCTACGAGCAGTACGTC. As protein: CTSITPGHRYEQYV. The V gene is TRBV1, the J gene TRBJ2-7; TRBD1, the D gene given by the table, was not confirmed from the DNA. TRBV1 is labeled a pseudogene. The CDR3 contains 14 residues.

The V and J genes are TRBV6-5 and TRBJ1-2; D not resolved. Germline assignment: CDR1 MNHEY and CDR2 SVGAGI. The ends were cut back, 2 bases at V and 2 bases at J, with 9 bases in the middle. The CDR3 sequence is 14 residues long. In DNA form, the CDR3 reads TGTGCCAGCAGTTACAATGACTTGAACTATGGCTACACCTTC. This gives the protein CASSYNDLNYGYTF.

This clone was observed a few times. The chain employs TRBV29-1 and TRBJ1-1; D is undetermined. In germline, CDR1 is SQVTM, CDR2 ANQGSEA. Trimming left V 5 bases short and J 4 bases short, with 11 bases between. The CDR3 consists of 12 residues. This chain's CDR3 is CSVSLAPTEAFF. The CDR3 bases are TGCAGCGTTTCCCTGGCACCCACTGAAGCTTTCTTT.

This clone was counted a few times. J is TRBJ2-6 and V is TRBV29-1; 8 bases match TRBD1. The germline gives CDR1 SQVTM, CDR2 ANQGSEA. This CDR3 has 17 amino acids. V dropped 6 bases and J dropped 0; count of bases not matched to a gene: 10. In DNA form, the CDR3 reads TGCAGCGTCCAGTCGGGACAGGTGTTCTCTGGGGCCAACGTCCTGACTTTC. Protein: CSVQSGQVFSGANVLTF.

This sequence joins TRBV30 and TRBJ2-2; D is undetermined. The CDR3 has 15 amino acids. Trimming took off 0 bases at V and 2 bases at J, with 10 bases between the two ends. Germline CDR1 reads GTSNPN; CDR2 reads SVGIG (reference sequence). CDR3 nucleotide sequence: TGTGCCTGGAGTGTACTTGACCGAAACACCGGGGAGCTGTTTTTT. Translated, it gives CAWSVLDRNTGELFF. Supplemented by reference TRBV30 and TRBJ2-2, the full variable domain reads SQTIHQWPATLVQPVGSPLSLECTVEGTSNPNLYWYRQAAGRGLQLLFYSVGIGQISSEVPQNLSASRPQDRQFILSSKKLLLSDSGFYLCAWSVLDRNTGELFFGEGSRLTVL.

V gene TRBV5-6 combines with J gene TRBJ1-5; no reliable D call. Germline values: CDR1 SGHDT, CDR2 YYEEEE. V was cut by 4 bases and J by 4 bases, with 9 bases left in between. The CDR3 runs to 13 residues. CDR3: CASSIRHNQPQHF. The CDR3 DNA reads TGTGCCAGCAGCATCCGACATAATCAGCCCCAGCATTTT.